One T cell receptor beta chain is described in this entry. This specimen comes from a study of blood T cell repertoires in COVID-19. Germline V gene data show CDR1 as MNHEY and CDR2 as SMNVEV (reference sequence). Trimming took off 6 bases at V and 3 bases at J, with 12 bases between the two ends. CDR3 length equals 13 residues. The repertoire was sequenced with immunoSEQ multiplex PCR; TCRdb's copy has only in-frame clones and lacks some. The data hold about 250,000 clones, with 80% to 90% observed a single time. The V call is TRBV27, the J call TRBJ2-7, with D tentatively TRBD1 (5 bases). Sequences were obtained from peripheral blood. This TCR derives from a man older than 75 with acute or convalescent COVID-19. The CDR3 region is CASRGAGNYEQYF. CDR3 nucleotide sequence: TGTGCCAGCAGAGGTGCAGGGAACTACGAGCAGTACTTC.